This T cell receptor (beta chain) was documented in a study of shared clonotypes between healthy human individuals. Looking at the study overall: Each donor's CD4 naive and CD4 memory cells filled three plates apiece, CD8 naive two, and CD8 memory one.

Regarding this clone: The antigen is unknown.

Whole-study results and caveats: Larger estimated richness was generally seen in naive subsets than in memory subsets. Clonotypes shared by all four sorted-subset donors had higher generation probabilities than non-shared clonotypes.

Germline lookup yields CDR1 SQVTM and CDR2 ANQGSEA. The V segment lost 4 bases and the J segment 1 base; nucleotides outside the gene matches: 9. The CDR3 extends over 16 amino acids. Generated by immunoSEQ multiplex PCR, the TCRdb table keeps only in-frame clones and is missing some. The data contain 2 million to 2.5 million clones, almost 96% of them seen just once; the ten biggest clones take up around 0.13%. The clonotype comes from a man younger than 35 in good health. The chain combines TRBV29-1 with TRBJ2-2, with TRBD1 matching over 7 bases. Material: naive CD4+ T cells sorted from blood. The subset denotes: CD45RA+ positively selected. CDR3 residues: CSVGTGAVGNTGELFF. The CDR3 region has the DNA TGCAGCGTTGGAACAGGGGCCGTTGGGAACACCGGGGAGCTGTTTTTT.